These T cell receptor beta chains were read from a single sample in a study of a mutant IDH1 vaccine in newly diagnosed glioma. What these receptors recognize is not known. The repertoire was sequenced with immunoSEQ multiplex PCR; TCRdb's copy has only in-frame clones and lacks some. The sample records about 82,000 clones, roughly 85% being singletons. The sample in question was PBMCs, obtained from a glioma patient whose treatment included an IDH1 peptide vaccine. The receptors come from a man aged 30 to 45 with glioma. Some clones in this sample may be carry-over from other donors' samples. Both conserved end residues are part of each CDR3. The order of the fields is V gene, J gene, CDR3 protein.

TRBV7-3,TRBJ2-7,CASSLDVTYEQYF
TRBV13,TRBJ1-2,CASSSMDRYGYTF
TRBV6-5,TRBJ2-1,CASSYSLRGAWNEQFF
TRBV19,TRBJ2-2,CASSRRGPGELFF
TRBV2,TRBJ2-5,CASTRSTETQYF
TRBV5-8,TRBJ2-7,CASSLGDGRHDEQYF
TRBV7-9,TRBJ2-3,CASSLGDQSDTQYF
TRBV30,-,CAWGTGLNYEQYF
TRBV6-1,TRBJ1-5,CASSEIIGGNQPQHF
TRBV6-1,TRBJ1-3,CASRVANTIYF
TRBV7-3,TRBJ1-5,CASSLMLGEPQHF
TRBV6-1,TRBJ1-3,CASSEPGRGSGNTIYF
TRBV7-9,TRBJ1-6,CASSPTRGSSNSPLHF
TRBV4-3,TRBJ1-1,CASSQDPYTEAFF
TRBV6-1,TRBJ1-5,CASSTSRSNQPQHF
TRBV9,TRBJ2-1,CASSVSKTGGNEQFF
TRBV6-5,TRBJ2-3,CASSQSQDTQYF
TRBV28,TRBJ2-7,CASSSRLGVYEQYF
TRBV11-2,TRBJ1-2,CASSLDAGGVGYTF
TRBV28,TRBJ2-7,CASSLGWGREAYEQYF
TRBV27,TRBJ1-1,CASSNRGPTYTEAFF
TRBV30,TRBJ1-6,CAWGGGNSPLHF
TRBV27,TRBJ1-2,CASSLSPQGGGYTF
TRBV4-2,TRBJ1-4,CASSHGTGNEKLFF
TRBV28,TRBJ1-2,CASLGRGYGYTF
TRBV29-1,-,CSVGTDYEQYF
TRBV30,TRBJ1-1,CACPGNTEAFF
TRBV28,TRBJ2-1,CASSLHGFHVSEQFF
TRBV6-6,TRBJ2-1,CASSYGLAGVEQFF
TRBV7-3,TRBJ2-7,CASSPIWGEVHEQYF
TRBV19,TRBJ1-6,CASSIGRSRSPLHF
TRBV18,TRBJ2-3,CASSPLGVPRDTQYF
TRBV7-9,TRBJ2-5,CASSSSGSGETQYF
TRBV10-3,TRBJ2-7,CAIGTGFIYEQYF
TRBV25-1,TRBJ2-2,CASRGTPNTGELFF
TRBV18,TRBJ2-2,CASSLTSGNSGELFF
TRBV4-2,TRBJ2-3,CASSQDSTSVASSTDTQYF
TRBV4-1,TRBJ1-2,CASSQEGPRAGYGYTF
TRBV5-4,TRBJ1-2,CASSLDRRYGYTF